One and the same sample provided the 8 T cell receptor beta chains below, sequenced in a study of response to subunit inactivated influenza vaccine. A single record per CDR3 protein comes from TCRdb applying MiXCR to the RT-PCR reads. The sample yields over 400,000 distinct CDR3 sequences, 10% to 15% seen once. This sample comprised PBMCs from blood, obtained more than 35 days after vaccination. The receptors stem from a man between 50 and 59 years old who received an inactivated influenza vaccine.

The rearrangement uses TRBV12-3 or TRBV12-4 and TRBJ2-4; 8 nucleotides align to TRBD1. The ends lost 3 bases at V and 8 bases at J; junction bases unmatched: 6. The CDR3 spans 14 residues. CDR3 residues: CASSFRQGADIQYF. As DNA, the CDR3 is TGTGCCAGCAGTTTCAGGCAGGGGGCAGACATTCAGTACTTC.

The sample holds many counts of this clonotype. For the CDR3, the DNA is TGTGCCAGCGCCAAAGGTGGGGTCCGCTACGAGCAGTACTTC. It yields the protein CASAKGGVRYEQYF. J is TRBJ2-7 and V is TRBV7-2, with D unclear. Germline CDR1 is SGHTA and CDR2 is FQGNSA. The germline V and J ends were trimmed by 8 bases and 3 bases, with 17 bases remaining between them. This CDR3 has 14 residues.

In this sample, this clonotype turned up a few times. The chain's CDR3 is CASSQDWASFQTGELFF. CDR3 bases: TGTGCCAGCAGCCAAGATTGGGCCTCGTTCCAAACCGGGGAGCTGTTTTTT. The V call is TRBV4-2, the J call TRBJ2-2; D is unclear. From germline, CDR1 is LGHNA and CDR2 YNFKEQ. Trimming left V 0 bases short and J 5 bases short, with 16 bases between. The CDR3 covers 17 residues.

J is TRBJ1-2 and V is TRBV5-1, with 7 nucleotides matching TRBD1. There are 18 residues in the CDR3. V dropped 3 bases and J dropped 6; count of bases not matched to a gene: 20. Germline V gene lookup returns CDR1 SGHRS and CDR2 YFSETQ. The CDR3 DNA follows: TGCGCCAGCAGCTCCACACTGTCGGTTGGAGGGGGCGCAGATGGCTACACCTTC. Amino acid sequence: CASSSTLSVGGGADGYTF. Drawing the rest from reference TRBV5-1 and TRBJ1-2, the complete variable domain is KAGVTQTPRYLIKTRGQQVTLSCSPISGHRSVSWYQQTPGQGLQFLFEYFSETQRNKGNFPGRFSGRQFSNSRSEMNVSTLELGDSALYLCASSSTLSVGGGADGYTFGSGTRLTVV.

This clonotype was found many times. This sequence joins TRBV6-5 and TRBJ1-1, with TRBD1 matching 8 bases. Germline trimming cut 6 bases from V and 4 bases from J; bases unmatched to any gene: 10. The CDR3 consists of 15 residues. Per the germline V gene, CDR1 is MNHEY and CDR2 is SVGAGI. CDR3 residues: CASSSGGQGGTEAFF. CDR3 nucleotides: TGTGCCAGCAGCAGCGGAGGACAGGGTGGCACTGAAGCTTTCTTT.

CDR3: CASAPGRGADTQYF. As DNA, the CDR3 is TGTGCCAGCGCCCCCGGGAGAGGCGCAGATACGCAGTATTTT. V and J are TRBV7-3 and TRBJ2-3; tentatively, D is TRBD2 (6 bases). Between the trimmed V and J ends, which lost 8 bases and 4 bases, there was a span of 16 bases. CDR3 length: 14 residues. Germline V lookup: CDR1 SGHTA, CDR2 FQGTGA.

CDR3 region: CASSTWTEETQYF. DNA of the CDR3: TGTGCCAGCAGCACCTGGACAGAAGAGACCCAGTACTTC. This chain uses TRBV7-2 with TRBJ2-5; perhaps TRBD1 as D (6 bases). The CDR3 totals 13 residues. The V gene's germline CDR1 is SGHTA and CDR2 FQGNSA. Trimming removed 5 bases at V and 3 bases at J, with 10 bases between.

This clonotype occurred many times. The chain is built from TRBV19 and TRBJ1-5; tentative D call: TRBD1 (6 bases). Deletions cut 6 bases from V and 3 bases from J, with 15 bases between. CDR3 size: 15 residues. The germline V gene encodes CDR1 LNHDA and CDR2 SQIVND (reference sequence). In nucleotides, the CDR3 is TGTGCCAGTAGAGAGGTTGGACAGATCAATCAGCCCCAGCATTTT. Protein product: CASREVGQINQPQHF.